Below are 26 T cell receptor beta chains sequenced from a single sample in a study of blood T cell repertoires in COVID-19. The protocol was immunoSEQ multiplex PCR, while the TCRdb copy is restricted to in-frame clones and leaves out a portion. The data contain about 200,000 clones, around 89% of them singletons. The sample consisted of PBMCs or T cells enriched from blood (not recorded which). The receptor source for this set is a woman younger than 35 who had recovered from COVID-19.

The chain has TRBV27 and TRBJ1-5; 7 bases align to TRBD1. The ends lost 7 bases at V and 1 base at J; junction bases unmatched: 1. CDR3 length: 13 residues. Germline V gene sequence: CDR1 MNHEY, CDR2 SMNVEV (reference sequence). The CDR3 DNA is TGTGCCAGCACACAGGGGAGCAATCAGCCCCAGCATTTT. Amino acid sequence: CASTQGSNQPQHF.

V and J are TRBV27 and TRBJ2-3; no reliable D call. The CDR3 spans 16 residues. Germline-derived CDR1 and CDR2 are MNHEY and SMNVEV (reference sequence). Trimming took 1 base from V and 4 from J, leaving 15 bases between them. The CDR3 sequence is CASSLFAVLRSDTQYF. The DNA of the CDR3 is TGTGCCAGCAGTTTATTTGCGGTTCTGAGATCAGATACGCAGTATTTT.

The gene calls are TRBV12-3 or TRBV12-4 and TRBJ2-2; D remains unclear. The length of the CDR3 is 13 residues. V shed 5 bases and J shed 5 bases, with 9 bases lying between them. The CDR3 DNA is TGTGCCAGCAGTCGAACAGTAACCGGGGAGCTGTTTTTT. This translates into CASSRTVTGELFF.

This clone has more than one count but fewer than ten. V usage is TRBV3-1 (or the pseudogene TRBV3-2) and J usage is TRBJ2-5; a weak D match, TRBD1 (6 bases). The CDR3 consists of 15 residues. V lost 1 base to trimming and J lost 5 bases, with 14 bases between them. Germline V gene lookup returns CDR1 LGHDT and CDR2 YNNKEL (reference sequence). DNA for the CDR3: TGTGCCAGCAGCCAAGGAGCAGGGGATACGGAGACCCAGTACTTC. Translating it yields CASSQGAGDTETQYF.

CDR3 bases: TGTGCCAGCAGCGTAGGGGACAGTTCACAAGAGACCCAGTACTTC. It yields the protein CASSVGDSSQETQYF. The rearrangement joins TRBV9 to TRBJ2-5; 7 bases are shared with TRBD1. Looked up from germline, CDR1 is SGDLS and CDR2 is YYNGEE. The trim removed 0 bases at V and 2 bases at J, leaving 4 bases unmatched. This CDR3 spans 15 amino acids.

This clone was detected a few times. The rearrangement joins TRBV14 to TRBJ1-1; 8 bases are shared with TRBD1. Germline V gene data show CDR1 as SGHDN and CDR2 as FVKESK. This CDR3 has 14 residues. J gave up 3 bases and V 4 bases, and 4 bases lay outside the gene matches. CDR3 in amino acids: CASSPGQGYTEAFF. CDR3 bases: TGTGCCAGCAGCCCAGGACAGGGATACACTGAAGCTTTCTTT.

The chain carries TRBV6-1 and TRBJ1-3; D might be TRBD1 (6 bases). Germline assignment: CDR1 MNHNS and CDR2 SASEGT. This CDR3 has 16 residues. V was clipped by 3 bases and J by 5 bases, with 17 bases between them. The CDR3 nucleotides are TGTGCCAGCAGTGAGGGGGCTAACAGACTGAGAAACACCATATATTTT. Translated, it gives CASSEGANRLRNTIYF.

This clone was picked up a small number of times. V and J are TRBV27 and TRBJ1-6; possibly TRBD1 for D (5 bases). Trimming pared 7 bases from V and 7 bases from J, leaving 11 bases between. Germline CDR1 and CDR2: MNHEY and SMNVEV (reference sequence). The CDR3 spans 13 residues. The CDR3 region has the DNA TGTGCCAGCATTCAGGGTGGGAATTCACCCCTCCACTTT. It encodes CASIQGGNSPLHF.

In this sample, this clone turned up once. The V and J genes are TRBV5-1 and TRBJ1-1, with 7 nucleotides matching TRBD1. This CDR3 region has 15 residues. CDR1 and CDR2 from the germline V gene are SGHRS and YFSETQ. The trim removed 1 base at V and 4 bases at J, leaving 7 bases unmatched. CDR3 coding DNA: TGCGCCAGCAGCTTGAACAGGGGAGGATTCACTGAAGCTTTCTTT. Protein sequence: CASSLNRGGFTEAFF.

The CDR3 is CATTLGGNTEAFF. The CDR3 DNA reads as TGTGCCACCACCCTGGGGGGAAACACTGAAGCTTTCTTT. The chain uses TRBV24-1 and TRBJ1-1; maybe TRBD1 (5 bases). The V gene's germline CDR1 is KGHDR and CDR2 SFDVKD. The CDR3 spans 13 residues. Trimming cost V 8 bases and J 2 bases, with 11 bases left between them.

The gene calls are TRBV30 and TRBJ1-3; D gene unclear. From germline, CDR1 is GTSNPN and CDR2 SVGIG (reference sequence). CDR3 length: 13 amino acids. The ends were cut back, 5 bases at V and 4 bases at J, with 12 bases in the middle. CDR3 nucleotide sequence: TGTGCCTGGGCCCCTTTCGTGGGAAACACCATATATTTT. Protein: CAWAPFVGNTIYF.

J is TRBJ2-5 and V is TRBV2; D not resolved. The germline V and J ends were trimmed by 1 base and 4 bases, with 7 bases remaining between them. The CDR3 spans 13 residues. CDR1 SNHLY and CDR2 FYNNEI come from the germline V gene. The CDR3 nucleotides read TGTGCCAGCAGTGAAGGTCCGGTAGAGACCCAGTACTTC. Encoded protein: CASSEGPVETQYF.

The chain uses TRBV2 and TRBJ2-5, with 13 bases aligning to TRBD2. Germline V gene lookup returns CDR1 SNHLY and CDR2 FYNNEI. The CDR3 runs to 15 residues. Unmatched junction bases numbered 8, after V lost 11 bases and J lost 2 bases. This CDR3 is CADRTSGGPQETQYF. DNA for the CDR3: TGTGCCGACCGGACTAGCGGGGGTCCTCAAGAGACCCAGTACTTC.

The chain employs TRBV7-9 and TRBJ2-2; a possible D gene is TRBD2 (6 bases). Germline loops: CDR1 SEHNR, CDR2 FQNEAQ (reference sequence). CDR3 length: 16 residues. Trimming stripped 7 bases from V and 3 bases from J, with 18 bases between. The CDR3 protein is CASMGFHWEDTGELFF. The CDR3 nucleotides read TGTGCCAGCATGGGCTTTCATTGGGAGGACACCGGGGAGCTGTTTTTT. Based on the CDR3 plus reference TRBV7-9 and TRBJ2-2, the full variable domain is DTGVSQNPRHKITKRGQNVTFRCDPISEHNRLYWYRQTLGQGPEFLTYFQNEAQLEKSRLLSDRFSAERPKGSFSTLEIQRTEQGDSAMYLCASMGFHWEDTGELFFGEGSRLTVL.

This chain joins TRBV4-1 and TRBJ1-3; 11 bases fit TRBD1. The CDR3 contains 19 residues. Germline V gives CDR1 MGHRA, CDR2 YSYEKL. V shed 5 bases and J 0 bases; nucleotides not matched to a gene: 12. In nucleotides, the CDR3 is TGCGCCAGCAGCTCCTGGACAGGGGGCCTTTATGGCTCTGGAAACACCATATATTTT. Translating gives CASSSWTGGLYGSGNTIYF.

This chain connects TRBV6-5 to TRBJ2-7, with 7 bases lining up with TRBD1. The junction had 8 bases not matched to a gene; V was cut back by 7 bases and J by 2 bases. There are 14 residues in the CDR3. CDR1 MNHEY and CDR2 SVGAGI come from the germline V gene. This CDR3 is CASKDPGQPYEQYF. The CDR3 coding sequence is TGTGCCAGCAAGGACCCGGGACAGCCCTACGAGCAGTACTTC.

The chain's CDR3 is CASGLHMGDTEAFF. For the CDR3, the DNA is TGTGCTAGTGGCCTTCATATGGGAGACACTGAAGCTTTCTTT. The rearrangement links TRBV12-5 to TRBJ1-1; D is undetermined. This CDR3 comprises 14 residues. The V end was cut by 6 bases, the J end by 3 bases, with 14 bases between. Germline V lookup: CDR1 LGHNT, CDR2 FRNRAP.

The CDR3 here is CASSPHLNTEAFF. The CDR3 nucleotides read TGTGCCAGCAGCCCCCATCTGAACACTGAAGCTTTCTTT. The chain joins TRBV7-9 to TRBJ1-1; D is unresolved. This CDR3 contains 13 residues. V was shortened by 5 bases and J by 0 bases, with 7 bases between the two germline ends. Germline CDR1 SEHNR, CDR2 FQNEAQ (reference sequence).

The rearrangement uses TRBV5-5 and TRBJ2-7; 8 positions match TRBD1. This CDR3 comprises 15 residues. In germline, CDR1 is SGHKS, CDR2 YYEKEE (reference sequence). V gave up 1 base and J gave up 2 bases; unmatched junction bases: 5. This chain's CDR3 is CASSLPGQETYEQYF. The CDR3 nucleotides read TGTGCCAGCAGCTTGCCGGGACAGGAGACCTACGAGCAGTACTTC. Filled out from reference TRBV5-5 and TRBJ2-7, the complete variable domain reads DAGVTQSPTHLIKTRGQQVTLRCSPISGHKSVSWYQQVLGQGPQFIFQYYEKEERGRGNFPDRFSARQFPNYSSELNVNALLLGDSALYLCASSLPGQETYEQYFGPGTRLTVT.

The rearrangement links TRBV25-1 to TRBJ1-1, with D hard to call. The V gene's germline CDR1 is MGHDK and CDR2 SYGVNS. The ends were cut back, 7 bases at V and 7 bases at J, with 10 bases in the middle. The CDR3 is made up of 11 amino acids. For the CDR3, the DNA is TGTGCCAGCATCTACAGCTTTGAAGCTTTCTTT. This sequence encodes CASIYSFEAFF.

This clone was counted only a few times. V is TRBV14 and J is TRBJ2-7, with a tentative D call TRBD2 (5 bases). V dropped 2 bases and J dropped 11 bases, with 16 bases sitting between them. Germline V gives CDR1 SGHDN, CDR2 FVKESK. There are 13 residues in the CDR3. CDR3 DNA: TGTGCCAGCAGCCAATCGTTACAGAGGGTCGAGTACTTC. Protein sequence: CASSQSLQRVEYF.

The J gene is TRBJ1-5, the V gene TRBV20-1, with D tentatively TRBD1 (5 bases). The germline CDR1 and CDR2 sequences are DFQATT and SNEGSKA (reference sequence). The V end was cut by 3 bases, the J end by 0 bases, with 6 bases between. The CDR3 is 13 amino acids. CDR3 sequence: CSASDSSNQPQHF. The CDR3 DNA reads as TGCAGTGCTAGTGACAGTAGCAATCAGCCCCAGCATTTT.

The chain links TRBV28 to TRBJ1-4; a possible D gene is TRBD1 (5 bases). Germline assignment: CDR1 MDHEN and CDR2 SYDVKM. Trimming took 4 bases from V and 2 from J, leaving 11 bases between them. The length of the CDR3 is 15 residues. DNA of the CDR3: TGTGCCAGCAGTTCCGGGGGAGTGACTAATGAAAAACTGTTTTTT. Translating it yields CASSSGGVTNEKLFF.

The gene calls are TRBV4-1 and TRBJ2-5, with 16 bases identical to TRBD2. The CDR3 loop spans 17 amino acids. V dropped 4 bases and J dropped 2; count of bases not matched to a gene: 4. Germline V lookup: CDR1 MGHRA, CDR2 YSYEKL. The CDR3, as DNA: TGCGCCAGCAGCCCCGGGACTAGCGGGGGGGCTCAAGAGACCCAGTACTTC. Protein: CASSPGTSGGAQETQYF.

This clone has only a few counts. The chain uses TRBV3-1 (or the pseudogene TRBV3-2) and TRBJ2-5; a weak D match, TRBD2 (5 bases). The CDR3 length is 16 residues. CDR1 and CDR2 (germline): LGHDT, YNNKEL (reference sequence). Trimming cost V 1 base and J 5 bases, with 17 bases left between them. The DNA of the CDR3 is TGTGCCAGCAGCCAAGGAATGTCTAGCCCTTCCGAGACCCAGTACTTC. Its protein product is CASSQGMSSPSETQYF.

The V and J genes are TRBV27 and TRBJ2-7; D gene ambiguous. V was clipped by 8 bases and J by 2 bases, with 10 bases between them. The CDR3 runs to 12 residues. The germline V gene has CDR1 MNHEY and CDR2 SMNVEV (reference sequence). DNA for the CDR3: TGTGCCAGCTATTCAGTAACCTACGAGCAGTACTTC. Its translation is CASYSVTYEQYF.